This T cell receptor beta chain emerged from a study of blood T cell repertoires in COVID-19. Turning to the study itself: Nucleic acid was either cDNA or gDNA, and it came from T cells, B-cell-depleted T cells, or PBMCs.

Germline CDR1 DFQATT, CDR2 SNEGSKA (reference sequence). V was clipped by 5 bases and J by 9 bases, with 8 bases between them. CDR3 length: 10 residues. TCRdb's table, derived via immunoSEQ multiplex PCR, lists solely in-frame clones and lacks some. The data show about 250,000 clones, around 86% seen once. This receptor was obtained from a woman aged 35 to 49 who had recovered from COVID-19. The chain links TRBV20-1 to TRBJ2-1, with D possibly TRBD2 on 5 matching bases. Source material: peripheral blood. This CDR3 reads CSAGELEQFF. Written as DNA, the CDR3 is TGCAGTGCTGGGGAGCTTGAGCAGTTCTTC.